This T cell receptor beta chain originates from a study of Graves' ophthalmopathy and Graves' hyperthyroidism. Study-wide results and caveats: In blood, most expanded thyroid clonotypes above 0.001 frequency were also detected.

The sequenced template was RNA, covering the TCR beta CDR3 region. Second-round multiplex PCR came after a first-round RT-PCR that employed HTBI primers. A single record per CDR3 protein comes from TCRdb applying MiXCR to the multiplex PCR reads. The sample holds approximately 700,000 distinct CDR3 sequences, roughly two fifths seen once. Diagnoses were established from clinical symptoms, serum thyroxine, TRAb, thyroid ultrasound and orbital computed tomography. From fresh peripheral blood, around 10 ml in volume, the PBMCs were obtained. A word on this clonotype: Antigen unknown.

The CDR3 is 13 amino acids. Germline V CDR1 and CDR2: SGHTA, FQGNSA. The V end was cut by 3 bases, the J end by 2 bases, with 8 bases between. The sequence was collected from an adult man with Graves' ophthalmopathy. The rearrangement joins TRBV7-2 to TRBJ2-7; D not resolved. The sequenced material came from peripheral blood. CDR3 amino acids: CASSFNSPYEQYF. The CDR3 DNA follows: TGTGCCAGCAGCTTCAACAGTCCCTACGAGCAGTACTTC.